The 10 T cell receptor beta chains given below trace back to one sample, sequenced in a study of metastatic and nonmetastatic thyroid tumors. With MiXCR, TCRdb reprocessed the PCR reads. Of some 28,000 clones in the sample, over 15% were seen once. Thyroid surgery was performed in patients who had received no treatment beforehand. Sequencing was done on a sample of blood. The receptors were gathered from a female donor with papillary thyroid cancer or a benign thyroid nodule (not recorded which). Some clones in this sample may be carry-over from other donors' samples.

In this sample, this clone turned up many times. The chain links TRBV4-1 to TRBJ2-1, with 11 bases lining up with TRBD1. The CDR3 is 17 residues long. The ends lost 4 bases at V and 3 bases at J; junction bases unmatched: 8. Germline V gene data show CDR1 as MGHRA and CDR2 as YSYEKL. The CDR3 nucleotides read TGCGCCAGCAGCCGACGGACAGGGGGCGAAATCTACAATGAGCAGTTCTTC. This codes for CASSRRTGGEIYNEQFF.

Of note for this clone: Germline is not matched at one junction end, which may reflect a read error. CDR3 in DNA: TGTGCCAGCAGGGGCTACAGGAGTAACGATGGCTACACATTC. Residues: CASRGYRSNDGYTF. The chain has TRBV28 and TRBJ1-2; D may be TRBD1 (5 bases). The germline V gene encodes CDR1 MDHEN and CDR2 SYDVKM. The CDR3 is made up of 14 amino acids.

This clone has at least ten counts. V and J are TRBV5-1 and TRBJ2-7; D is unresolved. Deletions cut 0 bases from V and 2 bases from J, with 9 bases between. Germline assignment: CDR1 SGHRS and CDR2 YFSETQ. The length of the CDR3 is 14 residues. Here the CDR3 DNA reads TGCGCCAGCAGCTTGGAGAGCCTCGCCTACGAGCAGTACTTC. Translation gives CASSLESLAYEQYF.

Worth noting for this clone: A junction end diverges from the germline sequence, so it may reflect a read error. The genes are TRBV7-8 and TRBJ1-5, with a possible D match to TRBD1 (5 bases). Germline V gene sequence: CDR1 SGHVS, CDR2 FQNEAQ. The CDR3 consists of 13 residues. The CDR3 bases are TGTGCCATCAGCGGCGGGGGGAATCAGCCCCAGCATTTC. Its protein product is CAISGGGNQPQHF.

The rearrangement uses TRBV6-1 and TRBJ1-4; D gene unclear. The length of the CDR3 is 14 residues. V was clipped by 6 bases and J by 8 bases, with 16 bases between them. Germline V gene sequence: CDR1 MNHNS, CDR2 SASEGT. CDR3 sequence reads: CASRTTLSGEKLFF. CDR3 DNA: TGTGCCAGCAGAACCACCCTTTCCGGAGAAAAACTGTTTTTT.

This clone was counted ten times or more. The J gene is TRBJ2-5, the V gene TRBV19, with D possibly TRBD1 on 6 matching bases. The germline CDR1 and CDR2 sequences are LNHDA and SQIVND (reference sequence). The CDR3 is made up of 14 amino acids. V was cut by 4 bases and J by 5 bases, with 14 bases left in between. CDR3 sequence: CASSNSVRGETQYF. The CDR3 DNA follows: TGTGCCAGTAGTAACTCGGTCAGGGGTGAGACCCAGTACTTC.

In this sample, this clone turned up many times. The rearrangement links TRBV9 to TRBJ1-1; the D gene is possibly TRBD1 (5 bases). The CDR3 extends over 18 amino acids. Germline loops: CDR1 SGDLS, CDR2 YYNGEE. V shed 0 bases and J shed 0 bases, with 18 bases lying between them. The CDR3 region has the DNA TGTGCCAGCAGCGTAGGGGCAGGCAGGGTAGGGGTGAACACTGAAGCTTTCTTT. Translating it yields CASSVGAGRVGVNTEAFF.

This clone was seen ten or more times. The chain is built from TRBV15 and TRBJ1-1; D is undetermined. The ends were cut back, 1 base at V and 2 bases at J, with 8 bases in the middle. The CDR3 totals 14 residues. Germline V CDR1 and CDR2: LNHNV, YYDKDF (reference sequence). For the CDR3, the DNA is TGTGCCACCAGCAGAGGGAAGAAAAACACTGAAGCTTTCTTT. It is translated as CATSRGKKNTEAFF.

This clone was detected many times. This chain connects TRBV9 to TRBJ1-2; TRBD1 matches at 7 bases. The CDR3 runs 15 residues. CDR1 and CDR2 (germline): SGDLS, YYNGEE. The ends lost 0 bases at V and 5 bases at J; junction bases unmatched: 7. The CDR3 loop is CASSVEMTGRYGYTF. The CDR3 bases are TGTGCCAGCAGCGTAGAAATGACAGGGAGGTATGGCTACACCTTC.

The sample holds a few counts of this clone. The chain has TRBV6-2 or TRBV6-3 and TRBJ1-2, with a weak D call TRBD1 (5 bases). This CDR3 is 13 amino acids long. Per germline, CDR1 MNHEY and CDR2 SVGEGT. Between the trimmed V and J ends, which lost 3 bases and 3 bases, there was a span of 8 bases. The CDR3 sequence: CASSYPGDYGYTF. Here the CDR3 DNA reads TGTGCCAGCAGTTATCCGGGGGACTATGGCTACACCTTC.